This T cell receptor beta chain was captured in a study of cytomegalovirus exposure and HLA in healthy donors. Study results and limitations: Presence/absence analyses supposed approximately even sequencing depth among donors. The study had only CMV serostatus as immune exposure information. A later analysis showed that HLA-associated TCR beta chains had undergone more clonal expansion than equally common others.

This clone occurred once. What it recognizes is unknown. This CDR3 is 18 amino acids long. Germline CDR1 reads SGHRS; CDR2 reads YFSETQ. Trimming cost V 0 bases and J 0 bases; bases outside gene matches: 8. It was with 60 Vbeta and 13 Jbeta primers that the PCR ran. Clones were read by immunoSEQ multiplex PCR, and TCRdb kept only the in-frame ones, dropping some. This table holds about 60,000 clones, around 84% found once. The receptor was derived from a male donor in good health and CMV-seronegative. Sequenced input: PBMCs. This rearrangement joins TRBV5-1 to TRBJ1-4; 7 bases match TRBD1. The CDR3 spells CASSLGTGFSATNEKLFF. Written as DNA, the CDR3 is TGCGCCAGCAGCTTGGGGACAGGCTTCTCTGCAACTAATGAAAAACTGTTTTTT.